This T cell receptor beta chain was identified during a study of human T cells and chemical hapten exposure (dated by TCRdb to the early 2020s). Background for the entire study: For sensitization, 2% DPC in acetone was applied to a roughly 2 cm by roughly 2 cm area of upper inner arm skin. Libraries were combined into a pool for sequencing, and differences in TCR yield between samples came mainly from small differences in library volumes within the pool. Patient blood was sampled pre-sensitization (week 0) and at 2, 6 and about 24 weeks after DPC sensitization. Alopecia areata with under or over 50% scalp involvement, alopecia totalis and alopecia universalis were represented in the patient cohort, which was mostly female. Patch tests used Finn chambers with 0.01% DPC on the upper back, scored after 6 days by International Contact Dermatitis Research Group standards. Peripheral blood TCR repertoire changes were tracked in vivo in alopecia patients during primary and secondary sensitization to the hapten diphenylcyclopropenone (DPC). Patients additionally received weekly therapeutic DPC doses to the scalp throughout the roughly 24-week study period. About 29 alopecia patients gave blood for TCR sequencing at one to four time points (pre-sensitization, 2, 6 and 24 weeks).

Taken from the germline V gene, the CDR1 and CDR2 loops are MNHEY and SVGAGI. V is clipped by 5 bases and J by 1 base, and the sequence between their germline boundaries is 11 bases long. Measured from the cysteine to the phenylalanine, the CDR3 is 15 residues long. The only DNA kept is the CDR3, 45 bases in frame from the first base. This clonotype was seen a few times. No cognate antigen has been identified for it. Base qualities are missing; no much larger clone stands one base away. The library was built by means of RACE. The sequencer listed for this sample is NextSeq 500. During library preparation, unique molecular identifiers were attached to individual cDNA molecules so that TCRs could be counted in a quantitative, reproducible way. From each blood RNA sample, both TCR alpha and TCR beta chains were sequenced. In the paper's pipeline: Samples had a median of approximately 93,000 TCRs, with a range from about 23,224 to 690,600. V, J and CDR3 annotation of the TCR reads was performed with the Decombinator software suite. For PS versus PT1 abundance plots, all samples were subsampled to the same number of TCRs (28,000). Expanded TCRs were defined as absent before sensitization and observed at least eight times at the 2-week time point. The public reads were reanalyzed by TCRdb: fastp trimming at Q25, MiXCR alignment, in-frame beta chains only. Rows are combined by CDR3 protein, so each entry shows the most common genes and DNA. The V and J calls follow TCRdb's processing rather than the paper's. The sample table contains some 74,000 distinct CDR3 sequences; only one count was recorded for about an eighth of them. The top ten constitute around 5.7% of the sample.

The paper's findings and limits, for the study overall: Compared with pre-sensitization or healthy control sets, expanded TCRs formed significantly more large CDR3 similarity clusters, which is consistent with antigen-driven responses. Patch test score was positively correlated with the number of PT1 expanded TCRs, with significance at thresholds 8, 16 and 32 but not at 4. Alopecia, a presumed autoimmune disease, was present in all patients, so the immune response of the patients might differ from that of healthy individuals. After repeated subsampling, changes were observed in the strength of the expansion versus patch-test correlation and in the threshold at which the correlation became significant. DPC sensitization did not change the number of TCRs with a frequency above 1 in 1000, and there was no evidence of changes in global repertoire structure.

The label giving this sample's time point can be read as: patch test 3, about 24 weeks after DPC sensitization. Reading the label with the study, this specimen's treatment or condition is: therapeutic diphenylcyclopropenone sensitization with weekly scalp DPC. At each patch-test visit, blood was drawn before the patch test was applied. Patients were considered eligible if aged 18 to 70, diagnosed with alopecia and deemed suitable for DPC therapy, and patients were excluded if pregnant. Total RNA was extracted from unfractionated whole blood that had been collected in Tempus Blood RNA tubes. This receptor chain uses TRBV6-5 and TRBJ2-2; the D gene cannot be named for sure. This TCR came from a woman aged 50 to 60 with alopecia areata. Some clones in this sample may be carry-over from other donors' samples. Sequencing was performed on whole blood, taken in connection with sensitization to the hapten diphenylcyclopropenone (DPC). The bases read TGTGCCAGCAGTAGACTTAGGTTGAACACCGGGGAGCTGTTTTTT. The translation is CASSRLRLNTGELFF.